The next 6 T cell receptor beta chains were all read from a single sample in a study of T cell responses to AZD1222 COVID-19 vaccine. Here immunoSEQ multiplex PCR was the method, and the copy in TCRdb shows in-frame clones only, minus some. The sample records about 81,000 clones, approximately 90% being singletons. The source was peripheral blood, collected 28 days after the second AZD1222 dose. All receptors derive from an adult who received the AZD1222 COVID-19 vaccine.

This clone was counted a single time. The V call is TRBV30, the J call TRBJ2-1; D possibly matches TRBD1 or TRBD2 (5 bases each). CDR3 size: 15 residues. CDR1 GTSNPN and CDR2 SVGIG come from the germline V gene (reference sequence). Trimming shortened V by 4 bases and J by 4 bases, and 17 bases separated the two germline ends. The chain's CDR3 is CAWTTGTRSYNEQFF. The CDR3 DNA sequence: TGTGCCTGGACTACCGGGACGAGGAGTTACAATGAGCAGTTCTTC.

The chain joins TRBV29-1 to TRBJ2-1, with D unclear. This CDR3 has 11 amino acids. V shed 6 bases and J shed 2 bases, with 5 bases lying between them. Germline CDR1 SQVTM, CDR2 ANQGSEA. CDR3 sequence reads: CSVKTYNEQFF. CDR3 in DNA: TGCAGCGTCAAGACCTACAATGAGCAGTTCTTC.

The CDR3 DNA follows: TGTGCCAGCAGCTCACAGGGGGCGGACACCGGGGAGCTGTTTTTT. Protein: CASSSQGADTGELFF. V gene TRBV5-4 combines with J gene TRBJ2-2; 9 nucleotides align to TRBD1. There are 15 residues in the CDR3. The germline gives CDR1 SGHNT, CDR2 YYREEE (reference sequence). The V gene end was trimmed by 3 bases and the J gene end by 3 bases; junction bases not matched to a gene: 3.

The chain is built from TRBV10-3 and TRBJ2-7, with D perhaps matching TRBD1 (8 bases). Trimming removed 7 bases from V and 2 bases from J, with 15 bases in between. The CDR3 covers 14 residues. Germline V gene lookup returns CDR1 ENHRY and CDR2 SYGVKD. In DNA form, the CDR3 reads TGTGCCATCAAGCGGGACAGGCCGACCTACGAGCAGTACTTC. This codes for CAIKRDRPTYEQYF.

The V gene is TRBV11-2, the J gene TRBJ2-5; no reliable D call. Trimming shortened V by 2 bases and J by 5 bases, and 6 bases separated the two germline ends. The CDR3 contains 12 residues. CDR1 SGHAT and CDR2 FQNNGV come from the germline V gene. CDR3 amino acids: CASSLFGETQYF. For the CDR3, the DNA is TGTGCCAGCAGCTTATTCGGTGAGACCCAGTACTTC.

This clone is a singleton in its sample. The chain has TRBV9 and TRBJ2-2; 12 nucleotides match TRBD2. The trim removed 3 bases at V and 5 bases at J, leaving 2 bases unmatched. CDR1 is SGDLS, CDR2 YYNGEE, per germline. The CDR3 covers 15 residues. As DNA, the CDR3 is TGTGCCAGCAGCGCTACTAGCGGGGGGACCGGGGAGCTGTTTTTT. It translates to CASSATSGGTGELFF.